This T cell receptor (beta chain) was recorded in a study of regulatory T cells in long-lasting Graves disease. Whole-study results and caveats: Persistent disease exhibited a predilection for TRBV28, TRBJ1-2 and TRBJ2-5.

Building the TCR beta libraries relied on iRepertoire HTBI primers, and CDR3 regions underwent Arm-PCR. TCRdb recomputed calls from the multiplex PCR reads with MiXCR, one row per CDR3 protein. The data show 440,000 or so distinct CDR3 sequences, with approximately 16% seen just once and around 10% held by the top ten. This clonotype was recorded at least ten times. The antigen is unknown. Time point defined: newly diagnosed GD, antithyroid drugs for less than 3 months. There was RNA extracted from PBMCs, and the TCR library was made from it. The CDR3 contains 14 residues. With 7 bases removed from V and 0 bases from J, the gap between germline ends came to 9 bases. CDR1 is SNHLY, CDR2 FYNNEI, per germline. These same records also appear under a second study, on T cells in Graves' hyperthyroidism and ophthalmopathy. As that study records: Reasons for excluding patients were uncontrolled infection, other autoimmune disease, pregnancy or lactation.

V gene TRBV2 combines with J gene TRBJ1-4; no firm D call. The sequenced sample was peripheral blood mononuclear cells (PBMCs), obtained at new diagnosis, from a patient treated with antithyroid drugs. The sequence was collected from a woman aged 25-40 years with Graves disease. CDR3 region: CASIAYATNEKLFF. CDR3 nucleotide sequence: TGTGCCAGCATCGCGTATGCAACTAATGAAAAACTGTTTTTT.